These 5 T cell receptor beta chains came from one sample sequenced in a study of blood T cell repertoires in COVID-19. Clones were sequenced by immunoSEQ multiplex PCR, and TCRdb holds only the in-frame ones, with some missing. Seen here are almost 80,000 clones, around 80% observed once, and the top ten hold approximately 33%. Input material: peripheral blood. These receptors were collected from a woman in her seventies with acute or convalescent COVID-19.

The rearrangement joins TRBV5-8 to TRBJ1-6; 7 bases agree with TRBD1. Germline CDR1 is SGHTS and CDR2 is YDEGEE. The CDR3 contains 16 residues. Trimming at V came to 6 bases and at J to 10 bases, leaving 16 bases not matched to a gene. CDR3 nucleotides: TGTGCCAGCATCCTCCACGGAGAGGGGGCTTTCTCACCCCTCCACTTT. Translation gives CASILHGEGAFSPLHF.

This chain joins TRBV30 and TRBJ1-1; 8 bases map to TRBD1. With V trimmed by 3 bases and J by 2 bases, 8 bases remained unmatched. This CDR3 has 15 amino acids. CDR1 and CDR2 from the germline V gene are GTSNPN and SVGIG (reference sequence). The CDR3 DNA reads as TGTGCCTGGAGATCTTGGCAGGGGGCAAACACTGAAGCTTTCTTT. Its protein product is CAWRSWQGANTEAFF.

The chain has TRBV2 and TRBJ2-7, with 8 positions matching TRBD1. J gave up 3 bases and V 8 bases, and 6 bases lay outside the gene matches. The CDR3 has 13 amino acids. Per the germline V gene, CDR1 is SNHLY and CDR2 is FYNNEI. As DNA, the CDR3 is TGTGCCAGCGCCGGGACAGGTCTCTACGAGCAGTACTTC. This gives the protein CASAGTGLYEQYF.

The CDR3 nucleotides read TGCAGTGCTAGTTTATGGGAGGCGTTGGGAGAGACCCAGTACTTC. Amino acids: CSASLWEALGETQYF. The rearrangement joins TRBV20-1 to TRBJ2-5, with a weak D call TRBD2 (6 bases). Trimming removed 3 bases from V and 4 bases from J, with 18 bases in between. Per germline, CDR1 DFQATT and CDR2 SNEGSKA (reference sequence). This CDR3 region has 15 residues.

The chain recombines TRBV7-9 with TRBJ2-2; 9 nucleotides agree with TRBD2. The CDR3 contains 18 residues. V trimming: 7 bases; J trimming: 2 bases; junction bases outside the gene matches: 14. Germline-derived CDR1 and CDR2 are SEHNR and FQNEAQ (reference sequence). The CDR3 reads CASKASGTLLDNTGELFF. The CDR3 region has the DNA TGTGCCAGCAAGGCTAGCGGGACCCTTTTAGATAACACCGGGGAGCTGTTTTTT.